The clone carrying this T cell receptor beta chain was counted at least ten times. Its antigen remains unknown. The data derive from a study of regulatory T cells in long-lasting Graves disease. Across the study: A definition of persistent Graves' disease required over 5 years of antithyroid drugs plus positive TSH receptor antibodies. Broader study findings: Persistent disease preferred TRBV28, TRBJ1-2 and TRBJ2-5. A limited number of samples was an acknowledged limitation.

As to time point: persistent/refractory GD, antithyroid drugs over 5 years with positive TRAb. Extracted RNA from PBMCs served as the source of the TCR library. iRepertoire HTBI primers and Arm-PCR of CDR3 regions built TCR beta libraries. How the authors handled the data: In the combined samples, approximately 64 TRBV and more than twelve TRBJ segments were identified. One entry per CDR3 protein results from TCRdb running MiXCR on the multiplex PCR reads. The V and J calls here are based on TCRdb, not the publication. Of some 300,000 distinct CDR3 sequences in the sample, 20% to 25% were seen once. CDR1 is MDHEN, CDR2 SYDVKM, per germline. V dropped 2 bases and J dropped 2; count of bases not matched to a gene: 5. The CDR3 totals 16 residues.

The TCR originated in a female donor with Graves disease. The sequencing here drew on peripheral blood mononuclear cells (PBMCs), taken when the disease was refractory, from a patient treated with antithyroid drugs. The chain is built from TRBV28 and TRBJ2-2; 7 nucleotides align to TRBD2. This CDR3 reads CASSLTGLYNTGELFF. As DNA, the CDR3 is TGTGCCAGCAGTTTAACGGGACTATATAACACCGGGGAGCTGTTTTTT.